This TCR beta chain was retrieved from a study of blood T cells in healthy people across ages. The CDR3 totals 16 residues. Germline V gives CDR1 MNHNY, CDR2 SVGAGI (reference sequence). A sample-barcoded 5' primer and a J-beta primer mix were used in a second PCR of roughly 6 to 11 cycles. Every cDNA molecule bore a tag from a template-switch adaptor containing 12 random nucleotides. Each CDR3 protein is one row after TCRdb ran MiXCR on the 5' RACE reads. In the table there are around 1,500,000 distinct CDR3 sequences, 42% of which are singletons. The sequence was collected from a woman between 18 and 29 years old in good health. Sequenced material: blood. This rearrangement joins TRBV6-6 to TRBJ2-4; 8 bases agree with TRBD1. The DNA end favors TRBJ2-7, so the J call may be wrong. The CDR3 here is CASSYSGGDRTYEQYF. The CDR3 DNA sequence: TGTGCCAGCAGTTACTCTGGAGGGGACAGGACCTACGAGCAGTACTTC.